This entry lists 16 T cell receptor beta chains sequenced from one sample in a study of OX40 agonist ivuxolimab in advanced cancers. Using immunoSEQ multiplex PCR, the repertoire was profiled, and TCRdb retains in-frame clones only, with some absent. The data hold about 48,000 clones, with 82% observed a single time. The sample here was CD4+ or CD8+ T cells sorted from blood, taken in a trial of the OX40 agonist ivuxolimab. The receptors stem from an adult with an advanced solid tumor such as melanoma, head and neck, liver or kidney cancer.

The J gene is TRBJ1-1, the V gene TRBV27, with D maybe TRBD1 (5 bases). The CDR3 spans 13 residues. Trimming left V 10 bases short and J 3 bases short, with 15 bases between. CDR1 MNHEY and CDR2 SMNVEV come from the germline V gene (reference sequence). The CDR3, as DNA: TGTGCCATAAAGGGGCGGGGGGACACTGAAGCTTTCTTT. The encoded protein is CAIKGRGDTEAFF.

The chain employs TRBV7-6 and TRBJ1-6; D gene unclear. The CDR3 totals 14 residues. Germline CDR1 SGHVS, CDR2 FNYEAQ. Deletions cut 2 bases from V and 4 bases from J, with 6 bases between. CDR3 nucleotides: TGTGCCAGCAGCTTAAGCGCATATAATTCACCCCTCCACTTT. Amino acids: CASSLSAYNSPLHF.

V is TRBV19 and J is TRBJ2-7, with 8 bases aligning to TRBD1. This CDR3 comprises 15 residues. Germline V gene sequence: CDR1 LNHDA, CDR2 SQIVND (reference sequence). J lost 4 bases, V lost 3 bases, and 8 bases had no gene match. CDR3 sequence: CASSIRRGHSYEQYF. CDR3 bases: TGTGCCAGTAGTATCCGCAGGGGGCACTCGTACGAGCAGTACTTC.

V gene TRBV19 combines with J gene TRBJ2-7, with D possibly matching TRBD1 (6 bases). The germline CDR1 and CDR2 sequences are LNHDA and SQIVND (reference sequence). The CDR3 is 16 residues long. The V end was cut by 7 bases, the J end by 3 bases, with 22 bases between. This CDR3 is CASTDSGAPRNYEQYF. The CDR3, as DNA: TGTGCCAGTACGGACTCAGGGGCCCCCCGCAACTACGAGCAGTACTTC.

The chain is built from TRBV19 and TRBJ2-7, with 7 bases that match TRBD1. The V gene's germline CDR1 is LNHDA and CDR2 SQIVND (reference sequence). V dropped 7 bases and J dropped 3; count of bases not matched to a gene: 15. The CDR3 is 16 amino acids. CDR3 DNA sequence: TGTGCCAGTAAGGGGACAGACCCCCGGTTCGGCTACGAGCAGTACTTC. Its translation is CASKGTDPRFGYEQYF.

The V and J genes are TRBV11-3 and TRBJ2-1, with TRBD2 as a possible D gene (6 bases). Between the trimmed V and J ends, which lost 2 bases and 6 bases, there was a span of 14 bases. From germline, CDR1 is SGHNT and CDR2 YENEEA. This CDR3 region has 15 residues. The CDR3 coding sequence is TGTGCCAGCAGCTTACAGGGCCCCGGGGGCAATGAGCAGTTCTTC. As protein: CASSLQGPGGNEQFF.

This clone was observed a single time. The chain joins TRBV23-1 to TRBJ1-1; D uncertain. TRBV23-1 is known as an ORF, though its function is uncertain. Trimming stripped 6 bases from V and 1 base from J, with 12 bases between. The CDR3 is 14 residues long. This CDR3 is CASSPRIQNTEAFF. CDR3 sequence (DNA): TGCGCCAGCAGCCCCAGGATTCAGAACACTGAAGCTTTCTTT.

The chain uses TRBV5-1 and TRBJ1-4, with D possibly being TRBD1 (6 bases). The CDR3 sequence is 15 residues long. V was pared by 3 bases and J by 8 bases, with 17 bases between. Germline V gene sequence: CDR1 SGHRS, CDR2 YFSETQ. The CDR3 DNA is TGCGCCAGCAGCTCGCAGGGGATGGTGAGGGAAAAACTGTTTTTT. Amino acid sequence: CASSSQGMVREKLFF.

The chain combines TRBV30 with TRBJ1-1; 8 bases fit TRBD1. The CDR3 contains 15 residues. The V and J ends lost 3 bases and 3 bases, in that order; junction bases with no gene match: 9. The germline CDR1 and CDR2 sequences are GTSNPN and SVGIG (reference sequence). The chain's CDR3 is CAWRGQGAVYTEAFF. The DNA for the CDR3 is TGTGCCTGGAGGGGGCAGGGGGCGGTTTACACTGAAGCTTTCTTT.

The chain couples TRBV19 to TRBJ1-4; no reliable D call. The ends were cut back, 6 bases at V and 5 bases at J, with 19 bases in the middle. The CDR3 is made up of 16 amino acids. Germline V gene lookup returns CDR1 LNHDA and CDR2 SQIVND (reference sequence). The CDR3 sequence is CASRAGQNAANEKLFF. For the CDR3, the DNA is TGTGCCAGTAGGGCAGGCCAAAACGCTGCGAATGAAAAACTGTTTTTT.

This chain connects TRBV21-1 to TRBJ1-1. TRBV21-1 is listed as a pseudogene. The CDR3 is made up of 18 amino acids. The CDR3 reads CASSKALGLGGLNTEAFF. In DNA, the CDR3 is TGTGCCAGCAGCAAAGCGCTAGGTTTAGGAGGGTTGAACACTGAAGCTTTCTTT.

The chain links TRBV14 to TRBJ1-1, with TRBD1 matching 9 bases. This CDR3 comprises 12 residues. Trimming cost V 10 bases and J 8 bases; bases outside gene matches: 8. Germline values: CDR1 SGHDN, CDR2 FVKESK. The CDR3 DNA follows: TGTGCCACCGGGGACAGGGCGGGGGAAGCTTTCTTT. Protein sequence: CATGDRAGEAFF.

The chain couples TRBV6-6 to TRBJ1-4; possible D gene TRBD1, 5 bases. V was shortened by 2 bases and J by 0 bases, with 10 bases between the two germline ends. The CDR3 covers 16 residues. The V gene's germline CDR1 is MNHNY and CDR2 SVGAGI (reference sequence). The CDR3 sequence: CASSYPRGATNEKLFF. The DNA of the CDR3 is TGTGCCAGCAGTTACCCCCGGGGGGCAACTAATGAAAAACTGTTTTTT.

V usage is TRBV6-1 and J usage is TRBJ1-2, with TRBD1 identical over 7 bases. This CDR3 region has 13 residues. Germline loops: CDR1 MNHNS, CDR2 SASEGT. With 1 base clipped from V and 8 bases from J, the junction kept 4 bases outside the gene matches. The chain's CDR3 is CASSEEGAGGYTF. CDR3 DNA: TGTGCCAGCAGTGAAGAGGGGGCGGGAGGCTACACCTTC.

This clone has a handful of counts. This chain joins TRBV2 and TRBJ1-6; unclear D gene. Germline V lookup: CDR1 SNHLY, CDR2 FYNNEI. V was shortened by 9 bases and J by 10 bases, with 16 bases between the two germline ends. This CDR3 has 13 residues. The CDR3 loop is CASCFQEQSPLHF. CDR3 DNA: TGTGCCAGTTGTTTCCAGGAGCAATCACCCCTCCACTTT.

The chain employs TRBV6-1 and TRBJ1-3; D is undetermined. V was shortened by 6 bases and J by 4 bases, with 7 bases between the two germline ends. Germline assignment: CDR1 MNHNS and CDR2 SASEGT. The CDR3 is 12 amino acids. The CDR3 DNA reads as TGTGCCAGCAGAGGAAGCGGAAACACCATATATTTT. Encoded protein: CASRGSGNTIYF.